The entry that follows covers one TCR beta chain sequence. In the study's own analysis: From reference gene primer amplification, estimates of nucleated cell counts were derived. Sequencing used immunoSEQ multiplex PCR; TCRdb keeps in-frame clones, though not all of them. V, J and clone size were drawn from that table, and D and trimming were deduced from the DNA. Altogether fewer than 200,000 clones are present, roughly four fifths being singletons, with the ten largest covering about 8%. This sample is drawn from a study of blood T cell repertoires in COVID-19. Background on the study: Researchers got acute and convalescent COVID-19 samples from the United States, Italy and Spain. Nucleic acid was either cDNA or gDNA, and it came from T cells, B-cell-depleted T cells, or PBMCs.

Trimming removed 5 bases at V and 9 bases at J, with 12 bases between. Germline loops: CDR1 SGHAT, CDR2 FQNNGV. The CDR3 spans 12 residues. This chain joins TRBV11-2 and TRBJ2-3; no clear D. This clonotype originated in a man aged 40-50 years who had recovered from COVID-19. What was sequenced was peripheral blood. CDR3 nucleotide sequence: TGTGCCAGCAGCCGTCTGCTAGTCACGCAGTATTTT. This codes for CASSRLLVTQYF.